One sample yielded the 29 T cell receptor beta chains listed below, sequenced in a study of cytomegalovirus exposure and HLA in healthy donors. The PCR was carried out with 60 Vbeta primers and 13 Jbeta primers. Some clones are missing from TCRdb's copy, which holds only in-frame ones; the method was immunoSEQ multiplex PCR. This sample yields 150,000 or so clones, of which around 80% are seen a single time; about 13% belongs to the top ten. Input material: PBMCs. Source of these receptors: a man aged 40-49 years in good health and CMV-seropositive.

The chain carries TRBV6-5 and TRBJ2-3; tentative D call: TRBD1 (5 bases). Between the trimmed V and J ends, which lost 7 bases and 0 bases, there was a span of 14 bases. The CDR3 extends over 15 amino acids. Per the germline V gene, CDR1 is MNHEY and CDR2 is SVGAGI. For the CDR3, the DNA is TGTGCCAGCAATCGCAAGGGGCTTAGCACAGATACGCAGTATTTT. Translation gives CASNRKGLSTDTQYF.

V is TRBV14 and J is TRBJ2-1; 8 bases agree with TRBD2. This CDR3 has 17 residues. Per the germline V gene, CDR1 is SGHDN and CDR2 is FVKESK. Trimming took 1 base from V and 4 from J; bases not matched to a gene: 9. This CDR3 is CASSQVRPGLGYNEQFF. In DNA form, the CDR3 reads TGTGCCAGCAGCCAAGTTAGACCGGGACTAGGTTACAATGAGCAGTTCTTC.

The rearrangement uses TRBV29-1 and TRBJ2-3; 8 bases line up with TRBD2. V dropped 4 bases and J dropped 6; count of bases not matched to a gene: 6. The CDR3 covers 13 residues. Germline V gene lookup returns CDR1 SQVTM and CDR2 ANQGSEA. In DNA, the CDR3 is TGCAGCGTTGGAGGACTAGCAACGGATACGCAGTATTTT. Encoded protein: CSVGGLATDTQYF.

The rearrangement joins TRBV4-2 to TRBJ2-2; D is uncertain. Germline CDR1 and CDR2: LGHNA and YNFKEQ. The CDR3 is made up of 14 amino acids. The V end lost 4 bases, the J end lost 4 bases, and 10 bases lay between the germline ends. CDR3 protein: CASSLGVPTGELFF. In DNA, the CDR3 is TGTGCCAGCAGCCTAGGAGTCCCCACCGGGGAGCTGTTTTTT.

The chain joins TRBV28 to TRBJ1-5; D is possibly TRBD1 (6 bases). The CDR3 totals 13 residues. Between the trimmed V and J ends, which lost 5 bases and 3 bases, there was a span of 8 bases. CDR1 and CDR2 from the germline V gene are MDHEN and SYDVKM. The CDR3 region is CASSTGINQPQHF. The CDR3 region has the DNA TGTGCCAGCAGTACAGGGATCAATCAGCCCCAGCATTTT. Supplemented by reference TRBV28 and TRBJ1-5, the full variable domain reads DVKVTQSSRYLVKRTGEKVFLECVQDMDHENMFWYRQDPGLGLRLIYFSYDVKMKEKGDIPEGYSVSREKKERFSLILESASTNQTSMYLCASSTGINQPQHFGDGTRLSIL.

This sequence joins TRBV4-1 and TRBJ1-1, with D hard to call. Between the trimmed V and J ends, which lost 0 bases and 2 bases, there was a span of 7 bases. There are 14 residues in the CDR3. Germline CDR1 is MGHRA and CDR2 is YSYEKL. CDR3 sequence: CASSQDGANTEAFF. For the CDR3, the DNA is TGCGCCAGCAGCCAAGATGGAGCAAACACTGAAGCTTTCTTT.

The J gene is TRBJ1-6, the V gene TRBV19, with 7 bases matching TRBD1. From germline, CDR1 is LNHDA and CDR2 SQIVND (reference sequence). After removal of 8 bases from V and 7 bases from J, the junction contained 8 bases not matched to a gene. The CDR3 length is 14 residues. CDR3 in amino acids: CASATGTENSPLHF. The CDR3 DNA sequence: TGTGCCAGTGCGACCGGGACAGAAAATTCACCCCTCCACTTT.

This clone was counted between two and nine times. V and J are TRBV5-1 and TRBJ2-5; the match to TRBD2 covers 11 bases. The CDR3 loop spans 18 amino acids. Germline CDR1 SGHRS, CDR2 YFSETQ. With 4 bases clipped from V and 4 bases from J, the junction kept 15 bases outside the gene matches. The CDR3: CASSENLAGGSLGETQYF. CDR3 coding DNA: TGCGCCAGCAGCGAGAACTTAGCGGGAGGGAGCCTTGGAGAGACCCAGTACTTC. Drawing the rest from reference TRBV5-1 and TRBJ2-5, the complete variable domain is KAGVTQTPRYLIKTRGQQVTLSCSPISGHRSVSWYQQTPGQGLQFLFEYFSETQRNKGNFPGRFSGRQFSNSRSEMNVSTLELGDSALYLCASSENLAGGSLGETQYFGPGTRLLVL.

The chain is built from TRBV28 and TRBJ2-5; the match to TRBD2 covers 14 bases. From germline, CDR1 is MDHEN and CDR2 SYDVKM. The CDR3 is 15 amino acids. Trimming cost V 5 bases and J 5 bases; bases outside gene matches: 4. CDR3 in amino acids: CASSIGTSGSETQYF. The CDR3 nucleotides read TGTGCCAGCAGTATAGGGACTAGCGGGAGCGAGACCCAGTACTTC. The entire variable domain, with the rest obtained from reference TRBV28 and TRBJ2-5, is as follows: DVKVTQSSRYLVKRTGEKVFLECVQDMDHENMFWYRQDPGLGLRLIYFSYDVKMKEKGDIPEGYSVSREKKERFSLILESASTNQTSMYLCASSIGTSGSETQYFGPGTRLLVL.

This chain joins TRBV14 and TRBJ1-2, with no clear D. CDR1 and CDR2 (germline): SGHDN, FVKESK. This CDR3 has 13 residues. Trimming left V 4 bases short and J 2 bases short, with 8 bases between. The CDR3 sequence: CASSLVTNYGYTF. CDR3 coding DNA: TGTGCCAGCAGCCTGGTTACAAACTATGGCTACACCTTC.

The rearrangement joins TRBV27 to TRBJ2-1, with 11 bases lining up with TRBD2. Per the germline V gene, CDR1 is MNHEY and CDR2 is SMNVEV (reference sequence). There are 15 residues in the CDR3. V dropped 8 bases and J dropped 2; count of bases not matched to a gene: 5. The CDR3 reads CASHSGRATYNEQFF. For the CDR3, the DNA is TGTGCCAGCCATAGCGGGAGGGCCACCTACAATGAGCAGTTCTTC.

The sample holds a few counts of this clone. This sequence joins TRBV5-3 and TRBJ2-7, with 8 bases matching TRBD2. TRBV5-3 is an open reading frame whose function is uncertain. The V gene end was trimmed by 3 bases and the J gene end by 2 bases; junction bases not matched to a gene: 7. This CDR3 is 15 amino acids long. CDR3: CARSSGLEVTYEQYF. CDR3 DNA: TGTGCCAGAAGCTCGGGACTAGAGGTAACCTACGAGCAGTACTTC.

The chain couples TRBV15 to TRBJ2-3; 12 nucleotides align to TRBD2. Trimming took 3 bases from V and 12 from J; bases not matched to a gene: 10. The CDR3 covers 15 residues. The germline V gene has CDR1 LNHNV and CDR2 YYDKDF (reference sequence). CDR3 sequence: CATSSRLAGVFLQYF. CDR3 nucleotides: TGTGCCACCAGCAGCAGACTAGCGGGAGTCTTCCTTCAGTATTTT.

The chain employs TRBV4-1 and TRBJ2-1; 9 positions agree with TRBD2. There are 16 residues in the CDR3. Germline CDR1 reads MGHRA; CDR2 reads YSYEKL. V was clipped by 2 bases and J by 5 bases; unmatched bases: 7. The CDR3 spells CASSQSSSGRDNEQFF. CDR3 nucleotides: TGCGCCAGCAGCCAATCAAGTAGCGGGAGAGACAATGAGCAGTTCTTC.

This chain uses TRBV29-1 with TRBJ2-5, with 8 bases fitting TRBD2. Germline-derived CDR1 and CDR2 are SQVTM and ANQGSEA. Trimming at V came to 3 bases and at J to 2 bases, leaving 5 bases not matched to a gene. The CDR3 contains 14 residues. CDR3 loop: CSVDSREGQETQYF. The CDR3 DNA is TGCAGCGTTGATTCCCGGGAGGGACAAGAGACCCAGTACTTC.

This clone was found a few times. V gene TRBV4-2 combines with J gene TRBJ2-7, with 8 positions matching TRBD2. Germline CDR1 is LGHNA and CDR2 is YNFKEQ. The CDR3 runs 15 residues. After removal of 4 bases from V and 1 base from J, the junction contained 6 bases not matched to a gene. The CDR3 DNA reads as TGTGCCAGCAGCCCACGGGGGGGGTCGTCCTACGAGCAGTACTTC. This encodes CASSPRGGSSYEQYF.

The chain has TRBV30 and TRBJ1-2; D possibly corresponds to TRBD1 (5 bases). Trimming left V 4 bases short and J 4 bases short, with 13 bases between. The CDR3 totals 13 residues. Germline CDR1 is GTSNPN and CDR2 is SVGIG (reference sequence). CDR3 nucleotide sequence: TGTGCCTGGACCGTGGACACAGGCTATGGCTACACCTTC. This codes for CAWTVDTGYGYTF.

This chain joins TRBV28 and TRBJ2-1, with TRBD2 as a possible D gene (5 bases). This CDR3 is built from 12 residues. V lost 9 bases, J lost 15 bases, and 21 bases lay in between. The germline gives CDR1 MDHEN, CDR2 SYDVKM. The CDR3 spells CASREGTTGGFF. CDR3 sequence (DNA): TGTGCCAGTAGAGAGGGTACCACGGGCGGGTTCTTC.

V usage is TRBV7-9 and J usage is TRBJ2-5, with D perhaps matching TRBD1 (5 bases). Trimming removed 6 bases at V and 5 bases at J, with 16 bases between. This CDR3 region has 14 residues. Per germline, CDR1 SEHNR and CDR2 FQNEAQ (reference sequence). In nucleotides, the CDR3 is TGTGCCAGCAGATTTGGACACGGTTTGGAGACCCAGTACTTC. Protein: CASRFGHGLETQYF.

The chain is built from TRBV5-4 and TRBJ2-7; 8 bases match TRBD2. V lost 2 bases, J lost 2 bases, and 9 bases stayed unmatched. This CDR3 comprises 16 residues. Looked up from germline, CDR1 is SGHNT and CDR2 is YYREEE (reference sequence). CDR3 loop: CASSFPTSGNTYEQYF. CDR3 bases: TGTGCCAGCAGCTTCCCCACTAGCGGAAATACCTACGAGCAGTACTTC. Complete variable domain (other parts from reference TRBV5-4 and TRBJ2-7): ETGVTQSPTHLIKTRGQQVTLRCSSQSGHNTVSWYQQALGQGPQFIFQYYREEENGRGNFPPRFSGLQFPNYSSELNVNALELDDSALYLCASSFPTSGNTYEQYFGPGTRLTVT.

CDR3 nucleotides: TGTGCCAGCCTCACAGCTAACTATGGCTACACCTTC. It yields the protein CASLTANYGYTF. The chain combines TRBV7-2 with TRBJ1-2; D ambiguous. Germline lookup yields CDR1 SGHTA and CDR2 FQGNSA. The germline V and J ends were trimmed by 8 bases and 0 bases, with 7 bases remaining between them. CDR3 size: 12 residues.

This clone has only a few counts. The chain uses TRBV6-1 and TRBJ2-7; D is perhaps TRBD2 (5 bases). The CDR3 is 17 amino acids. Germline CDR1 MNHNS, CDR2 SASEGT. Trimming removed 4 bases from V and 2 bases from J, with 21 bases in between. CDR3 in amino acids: CASSAHITSYGAYEQYF. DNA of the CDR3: TGTGCCAGCAGTGCCCACATAACTTCGTACGGGGCCTACGAGCAGTACTTC.

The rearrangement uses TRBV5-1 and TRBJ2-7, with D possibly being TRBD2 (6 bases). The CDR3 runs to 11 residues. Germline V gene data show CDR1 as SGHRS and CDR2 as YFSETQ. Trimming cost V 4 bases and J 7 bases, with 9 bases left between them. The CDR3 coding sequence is TGCGCCAGCAGCCTAGGGAGGGAGCAGTACTTC. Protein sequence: CASSLGREQYF.

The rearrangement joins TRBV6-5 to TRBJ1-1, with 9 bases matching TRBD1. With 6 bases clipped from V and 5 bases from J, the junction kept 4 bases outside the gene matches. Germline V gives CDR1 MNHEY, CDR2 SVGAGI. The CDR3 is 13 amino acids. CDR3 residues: CASRRQGETEAFF. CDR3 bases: TGTGCCAGCAGGAGACAGGGGGAAACTGAAGCTTTCTTT.

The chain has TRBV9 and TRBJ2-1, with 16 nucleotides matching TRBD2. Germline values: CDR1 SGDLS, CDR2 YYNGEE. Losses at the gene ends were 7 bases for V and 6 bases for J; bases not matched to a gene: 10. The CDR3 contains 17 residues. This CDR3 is CASGTSGRAQGGNEQFF. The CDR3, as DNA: TGTGCCAGCGGGACTAGCGGGAGGGCCCAGGGAGGCAATGAGCAGTTCTTC.

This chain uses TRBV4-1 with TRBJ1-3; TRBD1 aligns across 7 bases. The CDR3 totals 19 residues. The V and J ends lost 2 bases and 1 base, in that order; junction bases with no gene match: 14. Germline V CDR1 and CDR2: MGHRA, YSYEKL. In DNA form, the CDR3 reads TGCGCCAGCAGCCAACGACAGGGTTTCGGGTTGGGATCTGGAAACACCATATATTTT. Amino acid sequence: CASSQRQGFGLGSGNTIYF.

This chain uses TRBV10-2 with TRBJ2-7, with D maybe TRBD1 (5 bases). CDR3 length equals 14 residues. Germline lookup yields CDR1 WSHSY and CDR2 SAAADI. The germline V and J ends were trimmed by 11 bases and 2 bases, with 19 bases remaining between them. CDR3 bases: TGCGCCGCCCTAATGCCCGACAGAGCCTACGAGCAGTACTTC. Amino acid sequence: CAALMPDRAYEQYF.

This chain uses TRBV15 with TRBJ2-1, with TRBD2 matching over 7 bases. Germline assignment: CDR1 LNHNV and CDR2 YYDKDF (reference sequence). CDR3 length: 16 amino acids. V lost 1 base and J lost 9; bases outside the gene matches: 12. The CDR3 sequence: CATSRGGTTGLTEQFF. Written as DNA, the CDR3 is TGTGCCACCAGCAGAGGAGGGACTACCGGCTTGACTGAGCAGTTCTTC.

CDR3 loop: CASSSQEDQPQHF. DNA for the CDR3: TGTGCCAGCAGCTCACAGGAAGATCAGCCCCAGCATTTT. The chain carries TRBV13 and TRBJ1-5, with a tentative D call TRBD1 (5 bases). Per the germline V gene, CDR1 is PRHDT and CDR2 is FYEKMQ (reference sequence). V lost 4 bases and J 5 bases, leaving 9 bases between the germline ends. There are 13 residues in the CDR3.